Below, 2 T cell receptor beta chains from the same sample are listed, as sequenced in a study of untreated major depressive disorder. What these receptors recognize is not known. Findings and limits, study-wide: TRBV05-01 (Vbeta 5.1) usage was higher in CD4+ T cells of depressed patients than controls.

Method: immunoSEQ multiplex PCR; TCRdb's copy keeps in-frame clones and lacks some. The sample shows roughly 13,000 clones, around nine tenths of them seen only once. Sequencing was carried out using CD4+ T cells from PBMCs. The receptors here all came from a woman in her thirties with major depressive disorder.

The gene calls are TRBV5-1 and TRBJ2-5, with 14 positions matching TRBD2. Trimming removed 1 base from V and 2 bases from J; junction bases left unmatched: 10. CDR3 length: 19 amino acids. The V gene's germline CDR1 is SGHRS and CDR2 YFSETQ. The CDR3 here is CASSLIPGTSGRGQETQYF. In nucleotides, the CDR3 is TGCGCCAGCAGCTTGATTCCCGGGACTAGCGGGAGAGGGCAAGAGACCCAGTACTTC.

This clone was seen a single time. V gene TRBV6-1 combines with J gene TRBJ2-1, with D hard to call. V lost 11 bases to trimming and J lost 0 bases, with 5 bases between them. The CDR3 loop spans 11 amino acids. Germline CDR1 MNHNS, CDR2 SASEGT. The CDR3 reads CAASSYNEQFF. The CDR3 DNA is TGTGCCGCTAGCTCCTACAATGAGCAGTTCTTC.